These 23 T cell receptor beta chains share one sample of origin, sequenced in a study of beta chain features in type 1 diabetes. Whole-study findings and limits: Significant though moderate, a shortening of TCRB CDR3s appeared in all four CD4+ subsets of Type 1 diabetes patients.

All of the isolated RNA was reverse transcribed, so expressed TCRB transcripts were sequenced. Assay: immunoSEQ multiplex PCR; the TCRdb copy retains only in-frame clones and omits some. The sample lists a few hundred thousand clones; roughly 12% were seen once. What these receptors recognize is not known. The sequenced sample was naive CD4+ T cells from blood. The receptors stem from a woman aged 18-29 years with type 1 diabetes.

This clone was seen more than once but under ten times. The rearrangement links TRBV28 to TRBJ1-1; D is unresolved. The germline V gene has CDR1 MDHEN and CDR2 SYDVKM. The length of the CDR3 is 12 residues. V was cut by 2 bases and J by 5 bases, with 6 bases left in between. Written as DNA, the CDR3 is TGTGCCAGCAGTTTAGCCCAGACTGAAGCTTTCTTT. Translation: CASSLAQTEAFF.

This chain connects TRBV6-4 to TRBJ2-1, with unresolved D. Trimming pared 4 bases from V and 7 bases from J, leaving 11 bases between. The CDR3 loop spans 13 amino acids. Germline V lookup: CDR1 MRHNA, CDR2 SNTAGT. This CDR3 is CASSAYSENEQFF. CDR3 sequence (DNA): TGTGCCAGCAGTGCATATAGTGAGAATGAGCAGTTCTTC.

The V and J genes are TRBV7-9 and TRBJ1-1, with 7 bases that match TRBD1. V lost 7 bases and J lost 4; bases outside the gene matches: 12. CDR1 SEHNR and CDR2 FQNEAQ come from the germline V gene (reference sequence). This CDR3 has 15 amino acids. The CDR3 nucleotides read TGTGCCAGCAACCGAGGGGGCGCAGAGGGCACTGAAGCTTTCTTT. Translated: CASNRGGAEGTEAFF.

This clone was observed a handful of times. This CDR3 is CASSFQGGSNQPQHF. For the CDR3, the DNA is TGCGCCAGCAGCTTTCAGGGTGGGAGCAATCAGCCCCAGCATTTT. The chain joins TRBV5-1 to TRBJ1-5; D is possibly TRBD1 (5 bases). Germline CDR1 is SGHRS and CDR2 is YFSETQ. CDR3 length equals 15 residues. V gave up 2 bases and J gave up 1 base, with 10 bases separating them.

This clone was counted only a few times. The genes are TRBV4-1 and TRBJ2-1; D is unresolved. The CDR3 loop spans 14 amino acids. V dropped 0 bases and J dropped 5 bases, with 8 bases sitting between them. Germline CDR1 is MGHRA and CDR2 is YSYEKL. The CDR3 region has the DNA TGCGCCAGCAGCCAAGATGGGCAGAACAATGAGCAGTTCTTC. As protein: CASSQDGQNNEQFF.

J is TRBJ2-2 and V is TRBV7-2, with D uncertain. CDR3 length: 14 amino acids. CDR1 is SGHTA, CDR2 FQGNSA, per germline. V lost 4 bases and J 5 bases, leaving 11 bases between the germline ends. The CDR3 reads CASSSPVGTGELFF. CDR3 DNA: TGTGCCAGCAGCTCACCCGTCGGTACCGGGGAGCTGTTTTTT.

This clone showed up just a few times. V gene TRBV27 combines with J gene TRBJ2-7; 9 bases are a match to TRBD2. The CDR3 runs to 16 residues. V gave up 0 bases and J gave up 3 bases; unmatched junction bases: 6. Looked up from germline, CDR1 is MNHEY and CDR2 is SMNVEV (reference sequence). CDR3: CASSLSGSGSLYEQYF. The DNA of the CDR3 is TGTGCCAGCAGTTTATCAGGTAGCGGGAGTCTCTACGAGCAGTACTTC.

The chain combines TRBV4-3 with TRBJ1-1; D unclear. The CDR3 length is 16 residues. Germline V gives CDR1 LGHNA, CDR2 YSLEER. V dropped 1 base and J dropped 0 bases, with 12 bases sitting between them. The CDR3 spells CASSQGAWLMNTEAFF. CDR3 sequence (DNA): TGCGCCAGCAGCCAAGGTGCTTGGCTCATGAACACTGAAGCTTTCTTT.

The chain recombines TRBV25-1 with TRBJ1-4; a possible D gene is TRBD1 (5 bases). Trimming left V 2 bases short and J 0 bases short, with 10 bases between. The CDR3 contains 16 residues. The V gene's germline CDR1 is MGHDK and CDR2 SYGVNS. CDR3 nucleotide sequence: TGTGCCAGCAGTGAAGGAAGGACACCAACTAATGAAAAACTGTTTTTT. Translated: CASSEGRTPTNEKLFF. Supplemented by reference TRBV25-1 and TRBJ1-4, the full variable domain reads EADIYQTPRYLVIGTGKKITLECSQTMGHDKMYWYQQDPGMELHLIHYSYGVNSTEKGDLSSESTVSRIRTEHFPLTLESARPSHTSQYLCASSEGRTPTNEKLFFGSGTQLSVL.

The chain recombines TRBV5-1 with TRBJ2-1; D may be TRBD1 (5 bases). This CDR3 has 15 amino acids. Germline loops: CDR1 SGHRS, CDR2 YFSETQ. Trimming pared 0 bases from V and 7 bases from J, leaving 14 bases between. The CDR3 region has the DNA TGCGCCAGCAGCTTGGGATCGACAGCCAGTAATGAGCAGTTCTTC. It translates to CASSLGSTASNEQFF.

The chain uses TRBV29-1 and TRBJ1-1; D is possibly TRBD1 (6 bases). This CDR3 is 13 amino acids long. Germline values: CDR1 SQVTM, CDR2 ANQGSEA. V lost 6 bases and J lost 0, with 11 bases in between. The chain's CDR3 is CSVQAGVNTEAFF. The CDR3 region has the DNA TGCAGCGTGCAGGCAGGGGTGAACACTGAAGCTTTCTTT. Variable domain in full (rest from reference TRBV29-1 and TRBJ1-1): SAVISQKPSRDICQRGTSLTIQCQVDSQVTMMFWYRQQPGQSLTLIATANQGSEATYESGFVIDKFPISRPNLTFSTLTVSNMSPEDSSIYLCSVQAGVNTEAFFGQGTRLTVV.

This chain links TRBV5-1 with TRBJ2-1; maybe TRBD1 (5 bases). Germline lookup yields CDR1 SGHRS and CDR2 YFSETQ. The V end was cut by 4 bases, the J end by 6 bases, with 14 bases between. The length of the CDR3 is 14 residues. CDR3 protein: CASSPTTGSNEQFF. CDR3 nucleotides: TGCGCCAGCAGCCCAACTACAGGTTCCAATGAGCAGTTCTTC.

DNA of the CDR3: TGTGCCAGCAGCCCGGGGACTAGCGGTTCCTACGAGCAGTACTTC. As protein: CASSPGTSGSYEQYF. The chain recombines TRBV28 with TRBJ2-7, with 11 bases aligning to TRBD2. This CDR3 is 15 amino acids long. After removal of 6 bases from V and 1 base from J, the junction contained 5 bases not matched to a gene. The germline gives CDR1 MDHEN, CDR2 SYDVKM.

The chain recombines TRBV20-1 with TRBJ1-2, with D hard to call. The length of the CDR3 is 10 residues. With 7 bases removed from V and 3 bases from J, the gap between germline ends came to 6 bases. Germline CDR1 and CDR2: DFQATT and SNEGSKA (reference sequence). DNA of the CDR3: TGCAGTGTGGCGGACTATGGCTACACCTTC. The encoded protein is CSVADYGYTF.

The rearrangement joins TRBV18 to TRBJ2-5, with D maybe TRBD1 (6 bases). The CDR3 sequence is 14 residues long. Germline V gives CDR1 KGHSH, CDR2 LQKENI. V was clipped by 3 bases and J by 5 bases, with 13 bases between them. The CDR3 DNA sequence: TGTGCCAGCTCACCCAGGGGTCTGGGGGAGACCCAGTACTTC. Protein: CASSPRGLGETQYF. Complete variable domain (other parts from reference TRBV18 and TRBJ2-5): NAGVMQNPRHLVRRRGQEARLRCSPMKGHSHVYWYRQLPEEGLKFMVYLQKENIIDESGMPKERFSAEFPKEGPSILRIQQVVRGDSAAYFCASSPRGLGETQYFGPGTRLLVL.

In this sample, this clone turned up a few times. The rearrangement uses TRBV7-2 and TRBJ2-7, with 11 bases lining up with TRBD2. The CDR3 loop spans 15 amino acids. V lost 5 bases to trimming and J lost 0 bases; unmatched junction nucleotides: 3. CDR1 and CDR2 (germline): SGHTA, FQGNSA. This CDR3 reads CASSQTSGTSYEQYF. In DNA form, the CDR3 reads TGTGCCAGCAGCCAGACTAGCGGGACCTCCTACGAGCAGTACTTC.

The J gene is TRBJ2-7, the V gene TRBV9, with TRBD1 identical over 8 bases. The CDR3 spans 14 residues. V dropped 3 bases and J dropped 2; count of bases not matched to a gene: 4. In germline, CDR1 is SGDLS, CDR2 YYNGEE. CDR3 amino acids: CASSGTGSPYEQYF. The CDR3 nucleotides are TGTGCCAGCAGCGGGACAGGGTCCCCCTACGAGCAGTACTTC.

This clone was counted only a few times. The chain couples TRBV5-1 to TRBJ2-7; the D is unclear. The CDR3 loop spans 11 amino acids. V lost 8 bases to trimming and J lost 3 bases, with 9 bases between them. Per germline, CDR1 SGHRS and CDR2 YFSETQ. The CDR3 here is CASRINYEQYF. The CDR3 bases are TGCGCCAGTAGAATAAACTACGAGCAGTACTTC.

Comment on this clone: This CDR3 is also generated by other DNA sequences in the sample. The chain carries TRBV7-2 and TRBJ1-1; TRBD1 matches at 7 bases. With V trimmed by 4 bases and J by 1 base, 0 bases remained unmatched. This CDR3 spans 13 amino acids. The germline V gene encodes CDR1 SGHTA and CDR2 FQGNSA. The CDR3 region is CASSWTGNTEAFF. CDR3 bases: TGTGCCAGCAGCTGGACAGGGAACACTGAAGCTTTCTTT.

CDR3 nucleotide sequence: TGTGCCAGCAGCTTAAGTGTTTTCCAGGGGCTGAATGGCTACGAGCAGTACTTC. This translates into CASSLSVFQGLNGYEQYF. This rearrangement joins TRBV7-2 to TRBJ2-7, with a weak D call TRBD1 (6 bases). Germline-derived CDR1 and CDR2 are SGHTA and FQGNSA. The CDR3 extends over 18 amino acids. The V end lost 2 bases, the J end lost 3 bases, and 23 bases lay between the germline ends. Filled out from reference TRBV7-2 and TRBJ2-7, the complete variable domain reads GAGVSQSPSNKVTEKGKDVELRCDPISGHTALYWYRQSLGQGLEFLIYFQGNSAPDKSGLPSDRFSAERTGGSVSTLTIQRTQQEDSAVYLCASSLSVFQGLNGYEQYFGPGTRLTVT.

V and J are TRBV4-2 and TRBJ2-5; TRBD2 matches at 13 bases. Germline CDR1 reads LGHNA; CDR2 reads YNFKEQ. This CDR3 region has 15 residues. With 6 bases clipped from V and 5 bases from J, the junction kept 6 bases outside the gene matches. CDR3 bases: TGTGCCAGCAGTCGACTAGCGGGAGGTGTGGAGACCCAGTACTTC. Residues: CASSRLAGGVETQYF.

This clone has just a few counts. The sample has other DNA sequences that encode this CDR3 too. This sequence joins TRBV7-9 and TRBJ2-1; weak D call: TRBD2 (5 bases). The CDR3 runs 15 residues. Germline CDR1 is SEHNR and CDR2 is FQNEAQ (reference sequence). V was shortened by 0 bases and J by 0 bases, with 6 bases between the two germline ends. CDR3 nucleotides: TGTGCCAGCAGCTTAGCAGGGAGCTCCTACAATGAGCAGTTCTTC. Translating it yields CASSLAGSSYNEQFF.

The chain's CDR3 is CASSPRVDGGYNEQFF. Here the CDR3 DNA reads TGTGCCAGCAGCCCGAGGGTAGACGGGGGCTACAATGAGCAGTTCTTC. This rearrangement joins TRBV4-2 to TRBJ2-1; tentatively, D is TRBD2 (6 bases). The CDR3 is 16 amino acids. Trimming took off 4 bases at V and 3 bases at J, with 16 bases between the two ends. Germline V gene lookup returns CDR1 LGHNA and CDR2 YNFKEQ.